What follows are 32 T cell receptor beta chains derived from one specimen sequenced in a study of OX40 agonist ivuxolimab in advanced cancers. Profiled with immunoSEQ multiplex PCR; TCRdb holds only in-frame clones, not every one. This sample has 25,000 or so clones; roughly 73% occur once, and the top ten carry around 18%. The sequenced sample was CD4+ or CD8+ T cells sorted from blood, obtained in a trial of the OX40 agonist ivuxolimab. These receptor sequences come from an adult with an advanced solid tumor such as melanoma, head and neck, liver or kidney cancer.

In DNA, the CDR3 is TGTGCCAGCACCTCTGTGAGTGGCACCGCCTACGAGCAGTACTTC. It encodes CASTSVSGTAYEQYF. The V gene is TRBV6-1, the J gene TRBJ2-7, with D uncertain. The length of the CDR3 is 15 residues. The V gene's germline CDR1 is MNHNS and CDR2 SASEGT. V was shortened by 7 bases and J by 2 bases, with 18 bases between the two germline ends.

The chain is built from TRBV7-9 and TRBJ2-5, with 7 bases that match TRBD1. The CDR3 sequence is 15 residues long. V was pared by 2 bases and J by 5 bases, with 8 bases of the junction left unmatched. The V gene's germline CDR1 is SEHNR and CDR2 FQNEAQ (reference sequence). CDR3 coding DNA: TGTGCCAGCAGCTTAAAGGAACAGGGGTACGAGACCCAGTACTTC. Amino acids: CASSLKEQGYETQYF.

The V call is TRBV7-9, the J call TRBJ2-2, with TRBD2 matching over 8 bases. Unmatched junction bases numbered 5, after V lost 2 bases and J lost 6 bases. Germline-derived CDR1 and CDR2 are SEHNR and FQNEAQ (reference sequence). The CDR3 totals 15 residues. The CDR3 DNA follows: TGTGCCAGCAGCTTAACCGGGCGGGGGGCCGGGGAGCTGTTTTTT. Translation: CASSLTGRGAGELFF.

This chain links TRBV5-6 with TRBJ2-7; D is perhaps TRBD2 (6 bases). This CDR3 is built from 15 residues. Trimming pared 0 bases from V and 7 bases from J, leaving 17 bases between. Germline V lookup: CDR1 SGHDT, CDR2 YYEEEE. CDR3: CASSLGAGGPLEQYF. The CDR3 DNA reads as TGTGCCAGCAGCTTGGGCGCCGGGGGTCCCCTGGAGCAGTACTTC. The variable domain in full, with the rest retrieved from reference TRBV5-6 and TRBJ2-7, is DAGVTQSPTHLIKTRGQQVTLRCSPKSGHDTVSWYQQALGQGPQFIFQYYEEEERQRGNFPDRFSGHQFPNYSSELNVNALLLGDSALYLCASSLGAGGPLEQYFGPGTRLTVT.

The V gene is TRBV5-6, the J gene TRBJ2-7, with a possible D match to TRBD2 (6 bases). The germline V gene encodes CDR1 SGHDT and CDR2 YYEEEE. CDR3 size: 13 residues. Trimming stripped 4 bases from V and 0 bases from J, with 8 bases between. For the CDR3, the DNA is TGTGCCAGCAGCCCGGGAGTCTCCTACGAGCAGTACTTC. This gives the protein CASSPGVSYEQYF.

The chain uses TRBV6-1 and TRBJ2-5, with TRBD2 matching 13 bases. The V gene's germline CDR1 is MNHNS and CDR2 SASEGT. The CDR3 is 15 residues long. The ends lost 5 bases at V and 6 bases at J; junction bases unmatched: 6. CDR3 residues: CASSTGTSGAKTQYF. The CDR3 DNA follows: TGTGCCAGCAGTACCGGGACTAGCGGGGCGAAGACCCAGTACTTC.

The chain couples TRBV12-2 to TRBJ1-1. TRBV12-2 is an annotated pseudogene. This CDR3 has 16 amino acids. CDR3 region: CASRLVGVRGGTEAFF. The CDR3 DNA follows: TGTGCAAGTCGCTTAGTAGGCGTGCGGGGGGGCACTGAAGCTTTCTTT.

The chain couples TRBV15 to TRBJ1-1; TRBD1 matches 10 bases. Trimming at V came to 6 bases and at J to 6 bases, leaving 4 bases not matched to a gene. There are 13 residues in the CDR3. Germline lookup yields CDR1 LNHNV and CDR2 YYDKDF (reference sequence). The CDR3 DNA follows: TGTGCCACCAGGGACAGGGGGATTTCTGAAGCTTTCTTT. Translating gives CATRDRGISEAFF.

This clone was observed a single time. V usage is TRBV30 and J usage is TRBJ2-1; D not certain. Trimming stripped 8 bases from V and 3 bases from J, with 8 bases between. Germline loops: CDR1 GTSNPN, CDR2 SVGIG (reference sequence). This CDR3 spans 11 amino acids. CDR3 region: CARTIYNEQFF. The CDR3 DNA follows: TGTGCCCGTACTATCTACAATGAGCAGTTCTTC.

CDR3 sequence: CASRGLPAYNEQFF. CDR3 sequence (DNA): TGTGCCAGTCGCGGGCTACCAGCCTACAATGAGCAGTTCTTC. The chain joins TRBV27 to TRBJ2-1; maybe TRBD2 (5 bases). The V end lost 9 bases, the J end lost 2 bases, and 14 bases lay between the germline ends. There are 14 residues in the CDR3. Germline values: CDR1 MNHEY, CDR2 SMNVEV (reference sequence).

This clone was counted only a few times. The V call is TRBV27, the J call TRBJ1-5; D might be TRBD1 (6 bases). The CDR3 totals 16 residues. CDR1 is MNHEY and CDR2 is SMNVEV in the germline V gene (reference sequence). Trimming cost V 3 bases and J 0 bases, with 12 bases left between them. Here the CDR3 DNA reads TGTGCCAGCAGTTTCCGGACAGTTCATAGCAATCAGCCCCAGCATTTT. Translation gives CASSFRTVHSNQPQHF.

The chain carries TRBV13 and TRBJ2-7; TRBD1 aligns across 10 bases. Germline CDR1 reads PRHDT; CDR2 reads FYEKMQ (reference sequence). This CDR3 has 15 amino acids. V lost 5 bases, J lost 6 bases, and 10 bases stayed unmatched. CDR3 loop: CASSATGTGEGEQYF. CDR3 nucleotides: TGTGCCAGCAGCGCAACCGGGACAGGGGAGGGCGAGCAGTACTTC.

The chain uses TRBV27 and TRBJ1-2; D uncertain. Per the germline V gene, CDR1 is MNHEY and CDR2 is SMNVEV (reference sequence). V lost 0 bases and J 6 bases, leaving 8 bases between the germline ends. The CDR3 is 13 residues long. In DNA form, the CDR3 reads TGTGCCAGCAGTTTATCTACAGCACATGGCTACACCTTC. Translated: CASSLSTAHGYTF.

The rearrangement uses TRBV29-1 and TRBJ2-3; unclear D gene. V lost 4 bases and J lost 0, with 8 bases in between. Germline V gives CDR1 SQVTM, CDR2 ANQGSEA. This CDR3 spans 13 amino acids. CDR3 nucleotide sequence: TGCAGCGTTGTGGAGACTAGCACAGATACGCAGTATTTT. This encodes CSVVETSTDTQYF.

This clone was counted only a few times. The rearrangement links TRBV27 to TRBJ1-5, with TRBD1 as a possible D gene (6 bases). The CDR3 has 14 residues. Germline V gene sequence: CDR1 MNHEY, CDR2 SMNVEV (reference sequence). V gave up 5 bases and J gave up 3 bases, with 11 bases separating them. This CDR3 reads CASSPTGYNQPQHF. In DNA form, the CDR3 reads TGTGCCAGCAGTCCCACAGGGTACAATCAGCCCCAGCATTTT.

V usage is TRBV30 and J usage is TRBJ2-1; D gene uncertain. The V end was cut by 0 bases, the J end by 5 bases, with 5 bases between. CDR1 GTSNPN and CDR2 SVGIG come from the germline V gene (reference sequence). CDR3 size: 12 residues. The CDR3 here is CAWSVGHNEQFF. DNA for the CDR3: TGTGCCTGGAGTGTGGGTCACAATGAGCAGTTCTTC.

This clone was found once. The J gene is TRBJ1-1, the V gene TRBV4-1; D is undetermined. CDR3 size: 12 residues. In germline, CDR1 is MGHRA, CDR2 YSYEKL. V shed 2 bases and J shed 0 bases, with 1 base lying between them. CDR3 protein: CASSQLNTEAFF. Written as DNA, the CDR3 is TGCGCCAGCAGCCAACTGAACACTGAAGCTTTCTTT.

This rearrangement joins TRBV19 to TRBJ2-1; D unclear. CDR3 length equals 13 residues. The V end lost 6 bases, the J end lost 8 bases, and 14 bases lay between the germline ends. Germline CDR1 reads LNHDA; CDR2 reads SQIVND (reference sequence). The CDR3 nucleotides are TGTGCCAGTAGCAGCCGAATCCGCGATGAGCAGTTCTTC. It encodes CASSSRIRDEQFF.

The chain combines TRBV29-1 with TRBJ2-7; TRBD1 might be the D (5 bases). CDR3 length: 12 amino acids. Germline CDR1 and CDR2: SQVTM and ANQGSEA. Trimming took off 8 bases at V and 5 bases at J, with 16 bases between the two ends. The CDR3 sequence is CSTQGLFDEQYF. For the CDR3, the DNA is TGCAGCACCCAGGGTCTTTTCGACGAGCAGTACTTC.

The V call is TRBV11-3, the J call TRBJ2-5; D is perhaps TRBD1 (5 bases). The CDR3 extends over 14 amino acids. V lost 5 bases and J lost 1, with 11 bases in between. In germline, CDR1 is SGHNT, CDR2 YENEEA. The CDR3, as DNA: TGTGCCAGCAGCCCCTTGACAGTCCAAGAGACCCAGTACTTC. Protein product: CASSPLTVQETQYF.

The V and J genes are TRBV7-6 and TRBJ1-5; 9 bases match TRBD1. After removal of 5 bases from V and 10 bases from J, the junction contained 9 bases not matched to a gene. Looked up from germline, CDR1 is SGHVS and CDR2 is FNYEAQ. The CDR3 runs to 14 residues. CDR3 nucleotide sequence: TGTGCCAGCAGCGAAACAGGGGGCTTATCTCCCCAGCATTTT. It codes for CASSETGGLSPQHF.

This chain uses TRBV5-8 with TRBJ1-5; TRBD1 is a possible D gene (5 bases). The length of the CDR3 is 15 residues. The V end was cut by 4 bases, the J end by 3 bases, with 14 bases between. Per germline, CDR1 SGHTS and CDR2 YDEGEE. Here the CDR3 DNA reads TGTGCCAGCAGCGCGTTGGGGGGATACAATCAGCCCCAGCATTTT. Its protein is CASSALGGYNQPQHF.

This chain links TRBV11-1 with TRBJ2-3; D is possibly TRBD1 or TRBD2 (5 bases each). Germline lookup yields CDR1 SGHAT and CDR2 FQDESV (reference sequence). The CDR3 loop spans 15 amino acids. V lost 5 bases, J lost 2 bases, and 14 bases lay in between. CDR3 protein: CASSAQSGPTDTQYF. Here the CDR3 DNA reads TGTGCCAGCAGCGCCCAGTCGGGACCCACAGATACGCAGTATTTT. Supplemented by reference TRBV11-1 and TRBJ2-3, the full variable domain reads EAEVAQSPRYKITEKSQAVAFWCDPISGHATLYWYRQILGQGPELLVQFQDESVVDDSQLPKDRFSAERLKGVDSTLKIQPAELGDSAMYLCASSAQSGPTDTQYFGPGTRLTVL.

The chain joins TRBV9 to TRBJ2-1; 8 nucleotides line up with TRBD1. J was trimmed by 5 bases and V by 4 bases; bases with no gene match: 5. The germline V gene encodes CDR1 SGDLS and CDR2 YYNGEE. This CDR3 is built from 14 residues. CDR3 loop: CASSPGTGDNEQFF. CDR3 bases: TGTGCCAGCAGCCCCGGGACAGGTGACAATGAGCAGTTCTTC. The full variable domain, in which reference TRBV9 and TRBJ2-1 provide the parts outside the CDR3, is DSGVTQTPKHLITATGQRVTLRCSPRSGDLSVYWYQQSLDQGLQFLIQYYNGEERAKGNILERFSAQQFPDLHSELNLSSLELGDSALYFCASSPGTGDNEQFFGPGTRLTVL.

The chain is built from TRBV7-9 and TRBJ1-2; D uncertain. The CDR3 spans 16 residues. Trimming pared 5 bases from V and 4 bases from J, leaving 20 bases between. Germline CDR1 and CDR2: SEHNR and FQNEAQ (reference sequence). The CDR3 spells CASSQGSGVHIYGYTF. The CDR3 DNA is TGTGCCAGCAGCCAAGGGTCTGGCGTACATATCTATGGCTACACCTTC.

The chain is built from TRBV9 and TRBJ1-6; TRBD1 aligns across 8 bases. This CDR3 comprises 17 residues. Trimming at V came to 2 bases and at J to 0 bases, leaving 4 bases not matched to a gene. Per germline, CDR1 SGDLS and CDR2 YYNGEE. The CDR3 reads CASSVGQGTSYNSPLHF. CDR3 bases: TGTGCCAGCAGCGTCGGACAGGGAACCTCCTATAATTCACCCCTCCACTTT.

This clone has only one observation. The rearrangement links TRBV21-1 to TRBJ1-5. TRBV21-1 corresponds to a pseudogene. The CDR3 spans 11 residues. This CDR3 is CASSHRGTQHF. Written as DNA, the CDR3 is TGTGCCAGCAGCCACCGGGGGACCCAGCATTTT.

Concerning this clone itself: Germline and junction disagree at one end, which may indicate a read error. The J gene is TRBJ1-6, the V gene TRBV6-5; D may be TRBD1 (5 bases). This CDR3 is built from 16 residues. Germline V gene sequence: CDR1 MNHEY, CDR2 SVGAGI. The CDR3 protein is CASSYGSGTRDSPPHF. The CDR3 DNA reads TGTGCCAGCAGTTACGGATCTGGGACCCGTGATTCACCCCCCCACTTT.

V usage is TRBV29-1 and J usage is TRBJ1-3; 7 nucleotides align to TRBD1. The CDR3 runs to 15 residues. Germline V gene lookup returns CDR1 SQVTM and CDR2 ANQGSEA. CDR3 residues: CTRGGPPFSGNTIYF. CDR3 coding DNA: TGCACCAGGGGGGGCCCACCTTTCTCTGGAAACACCATATATTTT. Using reference TRBV29-1 and TRBJ1-3 for the parts outside the CDR3, the full variable domain is SAVISQKPSRDICQRGTSLTIQCQVDSQVTMMFWYRQQPGQSLTLIATANQGSEATYESGFVIDKFPISRPNLTFSTLTVSNMSPEDSSIYLCTRGGPPFSGNTIYFGEGSWLTVV.

The rearrangement uses TRBV7-2 and TRBJ2-2; possibly TRBD1 for D (5 bases). This CDR3 has 13 amino acids. The V end lost 2 bases, the J end lost 6 bases, and 7 bases lay between the germline ends. The germline gives CDR1 SGHTA, CDR2 FQGNSA. The CDR3 DNA sequence: TGTGCCAGCAGCTTACAGGGTGCCGGGGAGCTGTTTTTT. Its protein is CASSLQGAGELFF.

This clone has a handful of counts. The rearrangement uses TRBV29-1 and TRBJ2-7, with 10 bases that match TRBD1. The CDR3 totals 14 residues. CDR1 is SQVTM and CDR2 is ANQGSEA in the germline V gene. V was clipped by 7 bases and J by 3 bases; unmatched bases: 9. CDR3 protein: CSAMGGTGVYEQYF. The DNA of the CDR3 is TGCAGCGCCATGGGGGGGACAGGGGTCTACGAGCAGTACTTC.

This clone has just a few counts. V and J are TRBV7-9 and TRBJ2-3, with 7 nucleotides matching TRBD1. J lost 0 bases, V lost 6 bases, and 15 bases had no gene match. The CDR3 is 18 amino acids. Germline V gene lookup returns CDR1 SEHNR and CDR2 FQNEAQ (reference sequence). CDR3 protein: CASRLSGTVRQSTDTQYF. The CDR3 DNA reads TGTGCCAGCAGACTATCCGGGACAGTAAGGCAGAGCACAGATACGCAGTATTTT. The full variable domain, its missing parts supplied by reference TRBV7-9 and TRBJ2-3, is DTGVSQNPRHKITKRGQNVTFRCDPISEHNRLYWYRQTLGQGPEFLTYFQNEAQLEKSRLLSDRFSAERPKGSFSTLEIQRTEQGDSAMYLCASRLSGTVRQSTDTQYFGPGTRLTVL.